The next 28 T cell receptor beta chains were all read from a single sample in a study of B cell selection in AIRE deficiency. Method: immunoSEQ multiplex PCR; TCRdb's copy keeps in-frame clones and lacks some. Among fewer than 30,000 clones listed, nearly 98% were seen once. The sorted conventional CD4 T cells were gated as CD4+CD127+. Sequenced input: conventional CD4+ T cells sorted from PBMCs. These receptors were collected from a human donor with AIRE deficiency.

The gene calls are TRBV7-2 and TRBJ2-5; maybe TRBD1 (6 bases). The closer fit of TRBJ2-7 to the DNA end suggests the J call may be wrong. There are 13 residues in the CDR3. CDR1 SGHTA and CDR2 FQGNSA come from the germline V gene. The CDR3 DNA is TGTGCCAGCAGCTCCTCCAGGGGTGGCGAGCAGTACTTC. It codes for CASSSSRGGEQYF.

The rearrangement links TRBV27 to TRBJ2-2; TRBD1 is a possible D gene (5 bases). The CDR3 extends over 17 amino acids. Trimming removed 2 bases from V and 7 bases from J, with 20 bases in between. Germline V lookup: CDR1 MNHEY, CDR2 SMNVEV (reference sequence). CDR3 nucleotide sequence: TGTGCCAGCAGTTTAAGGCAGGGATATCGAACGGGCGGGGAGCTGTTTTTT. This codes for CASSLRQGYRTGGELFF.

This clone was recorded only once. In DNA form, the CDR3 reads TGTGCCAGCAGTTCCCGGGTGTTGGGCTATGGCTACACCTTC. Translated: CASSSRVLGYGYTF. The V gene is TRBV7-2, the J gene TRBJ1-2, with D unresolved. The germline V and J ends were trimmed by 6 bases and 4 bases, with 15 bases remaining between them. The germline V gene encodes CDR1 SGHTA and CDR2 FQGNSA. The CDR3 covers 14 residues.

This chain connects TRBV6-6 to TRBJ2-3; tentatively, D is TRBD1 or TRBD2 (5 bases each). V dropped 6 bases and J dropped 3 bases, with 16 bases sitting between them. Germline CDR1 reads MNHNY; CDR2 reads SVGAGI (reference sequence). The CDR3 is made up of 15 amino acids. The CDR3 region is CASSPGDRKTDTQYF. The CDR3 nucleotides read TGTGCCAGCAGCCCCGGGGACCGAAAGACAGATACGCAGTATTTT.

This sequence joins TRBV5-1 and TRBJ2-3, with D unclear. V dropped 5 bases and J dropped 2 bases, with 9 bases sitting between them. Per germline, CDR1 SGHRS and CDR2 YFSETQ. This CDR3 is 13 amino acids long. This CDR3 is CASSGSPTDTQYF. In nucleotides, the CDR3 is TGCGCCAGCAGTGGTAGCCCCACAGATACGCAGTATTTT.

The chain uses TRBV5-1 and TRBJ2-7; TRBD2 agrees at 7 bases. Unmatched junction bases numbered 16, after V lost 9 bases and J lost 7 bases. The CDR3 consists of 14 residues. Germline CDR1 SGHRS, CDR2 YFSETQ. In DNA, the CDR3 is TGCGCCACAAAGAGCGGGGTAACGGGAGGAGAGCAGTACTTC. It yields the protein CATKSGVTGGEQYF.

The chain couples TRBV19 to TRBJ1-2; D remains ambiguous. The V end lost 2 bases, the J end lost 6 bases, and 10 bases lay between the germline ends. Germline V gene lookup returns CDR1 LNHDA and CDR2 SQIVND (reference sequence). This CDR3 is 13 amino acids long. The CDR3 nucleotides read TGTGCCAGTAGTATATCGCCTCAAGATGGCTACACCTTC. Its protein is CASSISPQDGYTF.

The chain is built from TRBV27 and TRBJ2-2, with D perhaps matching TRBD2 (6 bases). V gave up 6 bases and J gave up 2 bases, with 10 bases separating them. Germline assignment: CDR1 MNHEY and CDR2 SMNVEV (reference sequence). This CDR3 contains 14 residues. The CDR3 loop reads CASRGDSNTGELFF. CDR3 in DNA: TGTGCCAGCAGGGGGGACTCCAACACCGGGGAGCTGTTTTTT.

The rearrangement joins TRBV7-3 to TRBJ1-2; 7 bases agree with TRBD1. CDR1 and CDR2 (germline): SGHTA, FQGTGA. The CDR3 is 15 residues long. V dropped 5 bases and J dropped 4; count of bases not matched to a gene: 10. This CDR3 reads CASSATGRDRYGYTF. The CDR3 coding sequence is TGTGCCAGCAGCGCGACAGGGAGGGATCGCTATGGCTACACCTTC.

The CDR3 nucleotides read TGTGCCAGCAGTTTATCAGGATGGTATGGCTACACCTTC. It specifies CASSLSGWYGYTF. This chain joins TRBV28 and TRBJ1-2; D unresolved. Trimming left V 1 base short and J 5 bases short, with 8 bases between. Germline CDR1 is MDHEN and CDR2 is SYDVKM. The CDR3 is 13 residues long.

J is TRBJ1-1 and V is TRBV6-5; D uncertain. The CDR3 is 14 amino acids. Germline V CDR1 and CDR2: MNHEY, SVGAGI. V was clipped by 3 bases and J by 5 bases, with 13 bases between them. The CDR3 sequence is CASSYLGFGTEAFF. CDR3 DNA sequence: TGTGCCAGCAGTTATTTAGGGTTCGGAACTGAAGCTTTCTTT.

V and J are TRBV18 and TRBJ2-1; D call uncertain. The CDR3 runs to 16 residues. Germline V gene lookup returns CDR1 KGHSH and CDR2 LQKENI. Trimming took 0 bases from V and 0 from J, leaving 9 bases between them. CDR3 nucleotide sequence: TGTGCCAGCTCACCACCGGGCGTTAACTCCTACAATGAGCAGTTCTTC. Translated, it gives CASSPPGVNSYNEQFF.

The rearrangement links TRBV4-3 to TRBJ2-5; 16 bases line up with TRBD2. The J call may be faulty, since TRBJ2-7 better matches the DNA end. The germline CDR1 and CDR2 sequences are LGHNA and YSLEER. The CDR3 is made up of 18 amino acids. DNA for the CDR3: TGCGCCAGCAGCCAGGGGGGGACTAGCGGGAGGGCCATCTACGAGCAGTACTTC. This translates into CASSQGGTSGRAIYEQYF.

This clone was detected only once. The J gene is TRBJ1-2, the V gene TRBV10-3, with TRBD1 matching 9 bases. After removal of 5 bases from V and 6 bases from J, the junction contained 7 bases not matched to a gene. Germline values: CDR1 ENHRY, CDR2 SYGVKD. This CDR3 comprises 14 residues. The CDR3 DNA reads TGTGCCATCAGTTCTACAGGGGGCAGCGATGGCTACACCTTC. Translating it yields CAISSTGGSDGYTF.

The chain recombines TRBV29-1 with TRBJ2-7, with TRBD1 as a possible D gene (5 bases). This CDR3 is built from 11 residues. V lost 5 bases and J 2 bases, leaving 7 bases between the germline ends. Germline CDR1 and CDR2: SQVTM and ANQGSEA. CDR3 bases: TGCAGCGTTCGACAGACCTACGAGCAGTACTTC. Translation: CSVRQTYEQYF.

The CDR3 DNA reads TGTGCCAGCACAAGTGTTACGGGGTCTAGCACAGATACGCAGTATTTT. It codes for CASTSVTGSSTDTQYF. The J gene is TRBJ2-3, the V gene TRBV9; D possibly corresponds to TRBD2 (5 bases). Trimming cost V 6 bases and J 0 bases, with 17 bases left between them. Per the germline V gene, CDR1 is SGDLS and CDR2 is YYNGEE. The CDR3 runs to 16 residues.

The chain combines TRBV5-4 with TRBJ2-5; 10 nucleotides match TRBD2. The CDR3 is 16 amino acids. V gave up 1 base and J gave up 2 bases; unmatched junction bases: 5. CDR1 and CDR2 (germline): SGHNT, YYREEE (reference sequence). DNA for the CDR3: TGTGCCAGCAGCTTGTACGGACTAGCGGTACAAGAGACCCAGTACTTC. Its translation: CASSLYGLAVQETQYF.

The gene calls are TRBV5-1 and TRBJ2-7; D may be TRBD2 (6 bases). This CDR3 has 12 residues. V was pared by 4 bases and J by 5 bases, with 10 bases between. From germline, CDR1 is SGHRS and CDR2 YFSETQ. CDR3 sequence (DNA): TGCGCCAGCAGCCGGTGGAGGGACGAGCAGTACTTC. Translating it yields CASSRWRDEQYF. The full variable domain, with the rest looked up from reference TRBV5-1 and TRBJ2-7, is KAGVTQTPRYLIKTRGQQVTLSCSPISGHRSVSWYQQTPGQGLQFLFEYFSETQRNKGNFPGRFSGRQFSNSRSEMNVSTLELGDSALYLCASSRWRDEQYFGPGTRLTVT.

This clone was recorded once. Mismatch with germline at one junction end may stem from a read error. The V gene is TRBV28, the J gene TRBJ2-2, with D perhaps TRBD2 (5 bases). The germline gives CDR1 MDHEN, CDR2 SYDVKM. The CDR3 contains 17 residues. The CDR3 DNA reads as TGTGCCAGCAGCTACCCCCCCGGAAAAATCGAACACCGGGGAGCTGTTTTT. Its translation: CASSYPPGKIEHRGAVF. The full variable domain, completed using reference TRBV28 and TRBJ2-2, is DVKVTQSSRYLVKRTGEKVFLECVQDMDHENMFWYRQDPGLGLRLIYFSYDVKMKEKGDIPEGYSVSREKKERFSLILESASTNQTSMYLCASSYPPGKIEHRGAVFGEGSRLTVL.

The rearrangement uses TRBV5-4 and TRBJ2-7, with 9 bases identical to TRBD1. V was pared by 4 bases and J by 1 base, with 6 bases of the junction left unmatched. Per the germline V gene, CDR1 is SGHNT and CDR2 is YYREEE (reference sequence). The CDR3 loop spans 15 amino acids. CDR3 in amino acids: CASSLGQGVSYEQYF. The DNA of the CDR3 is TGTGCCAGCAGCCTGGGACAGGGCGTTTCCTACGAGCAGTACTTC.

The gene calls are TRBV6-1 and TRBJ1-2; no firm D call. The CDR3 extends over 13 amino acids. Deletions cut 1 base from V and 7 bases from J, with 10 bases between. Per the germline V gene, CDR1 is MNHNS and CDR2 is SASEGT. Here the CDR3 DNA reads TGTGCCAGCAGTGAAGGTGGGGAATCTGGCTACACCTTC. Its protein is CASSEGGESGYTF.

This chain links TRBV28 with TRBJ2-7; D not resolved. This CDR3 is built from 14 residues. Trimming stripped 1 base from V and 3 bases from J, with 10 bases between. From germline, CDR1 is MDHEN and CDR2 SYDVKM. The CDR3 DNA follows: TGTGCCAGCAGTTTATCGCACAGAAACTACGAGCAGTACTTC. Protein product: CASSLSHRNYEQYF.

On this clone: One end of the junction varies from germline; a read error may be responsible. J is TRBJ2-7 and V is TRBV11-2; D is possibly TRBD1 (5 bases). The CDR3 is 13 amino acids. Germline values: CDR1 SGHAT, CDR2 FQNNGV. This CDR3 is CASSLDRANEQYF. The CDR3 DNA reads as TGTGCCAGCAGTTTAGACAGAGCTAACGAGCAGTACTTC.

The rearrangement joins TRBV29-1 to TRBJ1-1; D might be TRBD1 (6 bases). Germline lookup yields CDR1 SQVTM and CDR2 ANQGSEA. V lost 3 bases to trimming and J lost 5 bases, with 10 bases between them. The CDR3 has 12 amino acids. The DNA of the CDR3 is TGCAGCGTTGAGATCCAGGGGACTGAAGCTTTCTTT. Its protein is CSVEIQGTEAFF.

V usage is TRBV7-8 and J usage is TRBJ1-2; unclear D gene. The V end lost 1 base, the J end lost 2 bases, and 17 bases lay between the germline ends. Per germline, CDR1 SGHVS and CDR2 FQNEAQ. The CDR3 covers 17 residues. The CDR3: CASSLGLSLMKNYGYTF. The CDR3, as DNA: TGTGCCAGCAGCTTAGGGCTATCCCTGATGAAGAACTATGGCTACACCTTC. Full variable domain (outside the CDR3, taken from reference TRBV7-8 and TRBJ1-2): GAGVSQSPRYKVAKRGQDVALRCDPISGHVSLFWYQQALGQGPEFLTYFQNEAQLDKSGLPSDRFFAERPEGSVSTLKIQRTQQEDSAVYLCASSLGLSLMKNYGYTFGSGTRLTVV.

The chain couples TRBV4-2 to TRBJ1-1; no reliable D call. Trimming shortened V by 0 bases and J by 6 bases, and 11 bases separated the two germline ends. The CDR3 sequence is 14 residues long. Germline V gene lookup returns CDR1 LGHNA and CDR2 YNFKEQ. CDR3 residues: CASSQDVGRPEAFF. CDR3 sequence (DNA): TGTGCCAGCAGCCAAGATGTTGGGAGACCTGAAGCTTTCTTT.

The chain joins TRBV6-1 to TRBJ1-5; a weak D match, TRBD1 (5 bases). In germline, CDR1 is MNHNS, CDR2 SASEGT. Deletions cut 4 bases from V and 1 base from J, with 11 bases between. This CDR3 contains 15 residues. In nucleotides, the CDR3 is TGTGCCAGCAGTGTGAAGGGGCGAAGCAATCAGCCCCAGCATTTT. Amino acid sequence: CASSVKGRSNQPQHF.

This chain uses TRBV11-1 with TRBJ2-3; no definite D call. CDR3 length: 15 amino acids. Trimming stripped 0 bases from V and 0 bases from J, with 7 bases between. The V gene's germline CDR1 is SGHAT and CDR2 FQDESV (reference sequence). The CDR3 DNA reads as TGTGCCAGCAGCTTAGCGCCCCGTAGCACAGATACGCAGTATTTT. This codes for CASSLAPRSTDTQYF.